Shown below are 26 T cell receptor beta chains from a single sample sequenced in a study of T cell changes during pregnancy in multiple sclerosis. TCRdb's table, derived via immunoSEQ multiplex PCR, lists solely in-frame clones and lacks some. This sample yields 40,000 to 45,000 clones, of which 89% are seen a single time; approximately 1.1% belongs to the top ten. The sequences come from CD4+ T cells from peripheral blood mononuclear cells, collected in the first trimester of pregnancy. All receptors come from a female donor with multiple sclerosis, enrolled in a pregnancy study.

This clone was recorded only once. In nucleotides, the CDR3 is TGCGCCAGCAGCTGGGACAGCGCGAACACCGGGGAGCTGTTTTTT. It specifies CASSWDSANTGELFF. The chain uses TRBV5-1 and TRBJ2-2, with 7 bases that match TRBD1. Germline-derived CDR1 and CDR2 are SGHRS and YFSETQ. V was pared by 3 bases and J by 0 bases, with 2 bases of the junction left unmatched. The CDR3 covers 15 residues. Drawing the rest from reference TRBV5-1 and TRBJ2-2, the complete variable domain is KAGVTQTPRYLIKTRGQQVTLSCSPISGHRSVSWYQQTPGQGLQFLFEYFSETQRNKGNFPGRFSGRQFSNSRSEMNVSTLELGDSALYLCASSWDSANTGELFFGEGSRLTVL.

The chain recombines TRBV2 with TRBJ2-1, with 10 bases identical to TRBD2. Germline trimming cut 5 bases from V and 0 bases from J; bases unmatched to any gene: 7. Germline loops: CDR1 SNHLY, CDR2 FYNNEI. The CDR3 contains 17 residues. The DNA of the CDR3 is TGTGCCAGCAGTCTCCTAGCGGGAGCGGGCTCCTACAATGAGCAGTTCTTC. It yields the protein CASSLLAGAGSYNEQFF. Drawing the rest from reference TRBV2 and TRBJ2-1, the complete variable domain is EPEVTQTPSHQVTQMGQEVILRCVPISNHLYFYWYRQILGQKVEFLVSFYNNEISEKSEIFDDQFSVERPDGSNFTLKIRSTKLEDSAMYFCASSLLAGAGSYNEQFFGPGTRLTVL.

The chain couples TRBV10-1 to TRBJ1-6; D is ambiguous. V lost 3 bases, J lost 8 bases, and 5 bases lay in between. Germline-derived CDR1 and CDR2 are WNHNN and SYGVQD (reference sequence). This CDR3 region has 12 residues. DNA for the CDR3: TGCGCCAGCAGTGACGGGGATTCACCCCTCCACTTT. Residues: CASSDGDSPLHF.

The V gene is TRBV30, the J gene TRBJ2-3; no clear D gene. Germline loops: CDR1 GTSNPN, CDR2 SVGIG (reference sequence). This CDR3 is 15 amino acids long. Trimming shortened V by 0 bases and J by 6 bases, and 16 bases separated the two germline ends. The CDR3 loop reads CAWSVGSLARDTQYF. The CDR3 DNA follows: TGTGCCTGGAGTGTCGGGTCCCTCGCCCGGGATACGCAGTATTTT.

CDR3 DNA: TGTGCCAGCAGTGAAGGAGTGACAGGGGGGAGTCAGCCCCAGCATTTT. This sequence encodes CASSEGVTGGSQPQHF. The chain couples TRBV6-1 to TRBJ1-5, with TRBD1 identical over 9 bases. Germline-derived CDR1 and CDR2 are MNHNS and SASEGT. V trimming: 1 base; J trimming: 6 bases; junction bases outside the gene matches: 7. CDR3 length: 16 amino acids.

The chain couples TRBV18 to TRBJ2-4; TRBD2 matches at 7 bases. The germline V gene has CDR1 KGHSH and CDR2 LQKENI. J lost 5 bases, V lost 8 bases, and 6 bases had no gene match. The CDR3 length is 13 residues. CDR3: CASARDYQNIQYF. In DNA, the CDR3 is TGTGCCAGCGCACGGGACTACCAAAACATTCAGTACTTC.

V is TRBV5-4 and J is TRBJ2-3; D is unresolved. V lost 4 bases and J lost 0, with 9 bases in between. Germline-derived CDR1 and CDR2 are SGHNT and YYREEE (reference sequence). The CDR3 has 14 residues. The CDR3 DNA sequence: TGTGCCAGCAGCCCCTCCCGGAGCACAGATACGCAGTATTTT. This sequence encodes CASSPSRSTDTQYF.

The V gene is TRBV5-1, the J gene TRBJ1-1; no reliable D call. The CDR3 is made up of 12 amino acids. V gave up 4 bases and J gave up 1 base, with 5 bases separating them. Germline CDR1 and CDR2: SGHRS and YFSETQ. CDR3 sequence reads: CASSPGNTEAFF. The CDR3 nucleotides are TGCGCCAGCAGCCCAGGGAACACTGAAGCTTTCTTT.

The chain links TRBV28 to TRBJ1-1; 9 nucleotides match TRBD1. V gave up 4 bases and J gave up 1 base; unmatched junction bases: 7. Per the germline V gene, CDR1 is MDHEN and CDR2 is SYDVKM. The CDR3 has 16 amino acids. CDR3 sequence: CASSSGTGYPNTEAFF. CDR3 sequence (DNA): TGTGCCAGCAGTTCCGGGACAGGGTACCCGAACACTGAAGCTTTCTTT.

This clone came up once. The gene calls are TRBV12-5 and TRBJ1-2, with D possibly being TRBD1 (6 bases). The CDR3 covers 14 residues. Per germline, CDR1 LGHNT and CDR2 FRNRAP. Here the CDR3 reads CVKGHQVIDYGYTF. CDR3 DNA sequence: TGTGTCAAGGGACATCAAGTAATCGACTATGGCTACACCTTC.

The chain carries TRBV14 and TRBJ2-2; 8 bases match TRBD1. The CDR3 runs to 15 residues. The V gene end was trimmed by 5 bases and the J gene end by 0 bases; junction bases not matched to a gene: 2. Germline V gene data show CDR1 as SGHDN and CDR2 as FVKESK. The CDR3: CASSRTGTNTGELFF. Written as DNA, the CDR3 is TGTGCCAGCAGCAGGACAGGGACGAACACCGGGGAGCTGTTTTTT. The full variable domain, its missing parts supplied by reference TRBV14 and TRBJ2-2, is EAGVTQFPSHSVIEKGQTVTLRCDPISGHDNLYWYRRVMGKEIKFLLHFVKESKQDESGMPNNRFLAERTGGTYSTLKVQPAELEDSGVYFCASSRTGTNTGELFFGEGSRLTVL.

V gene TRBV4-1 combines with J gene TRBJ2-1, with D perhaps TRBD2 (6 bases). The CDR3 spans 15 residues. With 1 base removed from V and 6 bases from J, the gap between germline ends came to 13 bases. Germline V gives CDR1 MGHRA, CDR2 YSYEKL. CDR3 amino acids: CASSQAGLQVNEQFF. CDR3 DNA: TGCGCCAGCAGCCAAGCGGGACTCCAGGTCAATGAGCAGTTCTTC.

This chain connects TRBV19 to TRBJ2-1; 11 nucleotides match TRBD1. V lost 5 bases, J lost 9 bases, and 3 bases stayed unmatched. This CDR3 comprises 13 residues. Germline CDR1 reads LNHDA; CDR2 reads SQIVND (reference sequence). The CDR3 spells CASSPDRGLEQFF. CDR3 DNA sequence: TGTGCCAGTAGTCCGGACAGGGGGCTTGAGCAGTTCTTC.

V usage is TRBV6-4 and J usage is TRBJ1-1; 7 positions agree with TRBD1. The V gene's germline CDR1 is MRHNA and CDR2 SNTAGT. V gave up 3 bases and J gave up 4 bases; unmatched junction bases: 2. The CDR3 has 13 residues. The CDR3 DNA is TGTGCCAGCAGTGAACAGGGGTCCACTGAAGCTTTCTTT. Residues: CASSEQGSTEAFF.

The chain links TRBV6-5 to TRBJ2-1; D possibly corresponds to TRBD2 (6 bases). The length of the CDR3 is 15 residues. Trimming took 5 bases from V and 3 from J, leaving 14 bases between them. Germline CDR1 reads MNHEY; CDR2 reads SVGAGI. CDR3 bases: TGTGCCAGCAGTCCTACCGGGAGCTACTACAATGAGCAGTTCTTC. This sequence encodes CASSPTGSYYNEQFF.

The V and J genes are TRBV18 and TRBJ1-3; TRBD1 is a possible D gene (5 bases). V gave up 0 bases and J gave up 3 bases, with 9 bases separating them. Germline V CDR1 and CDR2: KGHSH, LQKENI. This CDR3 is built from 15 residues. The CDR3 sequence is CASSPPGGSGNTIYF. The CDR3 nucleotides are TGTGCCAGCTCACCACCGGGGGGAAGTGGAAACACCATATATTTT. The complete variable domain, with remaining parts taken from reference TRBV18 and TRBJ1-3, reads NAGVMQNPRHLVRRRGQEARLRCSPMKGHSHVYWYRQLPEEGLKFMVYLQKENIIDESGMPKERFSAEFPKEGPSILRIQQVVRGDSAAYFCASSPPGGSGNTIYFGEGSWLTVV.

V and J are TRBV5-1 and TRBJ1-5; D is ambiguous. CDR3 length: 14 amino acids. V shed 0 bases and J shed 0 bases, with 4 bases lying between them. Germline values: CDR1 SGHRS, CDR2 YFSETQ. DNA for the CDR3: TGCGCCAGCAGCTTGGCAGGTAGCAATCAGCCCCAGCATTTT. It encodes CASSLAGSNQPQHF.

The rearrangement joins TRBV5-1 to TRBJ2-7; the match to TRBD1 covers 7 bases. Germline CDR1 and CDR2: SGHRS and YFSETQ. The CDR3 totals 15 residues. J gave up 5 bases and V 0 bases, and 8 bases lay outside the gene matches. This CDR3 reads CASSLGPTGFHEQYF. The CDR3 region has the DNA TGCGCCAGCAGCTTGGGCCCGACAGGGTTCCACGAGCAGTACTTC.

The gene calls are TRBV30 and TRBJ2-1; 7 bases agree with TRBD2. V shed 2 bases, J shed 4 bases, and the junction held 8 bases outside the gene matches. This CDR3 is built from 15 residues. Germline assignment: CDR1 GTSNPN and CDR2 SVGIG (reference sequence). Here the CDR3 DNA reads TGTGCCTGGAGTACCGGTGCTAGCGGTTACAATGAGCAGTTCTTC. It encodes CAWSTGASGYNEQFF.

V usage is TRBV28 and J usage is TRBJ2-2; D is possibly TRBD2 (5 bases). Germline CDR1 is MDHEN and CDR2 is SYDVKM. The CDR3 consists of 14 residues. Trimming took off 3 bases at V and 5 bases at J, with 10 bases between the two ends. The CDR3, as DNA: TGTGCCAGCAGTTTGCCCGGGGTGACCGGGGAGCTGTTTTTT. The encoded protein is CASSLPGVTGELFF. The full variable domain, in which reference TRBV28 and TRBJ2-2 provide the parts outside the CDR3, is DVKVTQSSRYLVKRTGEKVFLECVQDMDHENMFWYRQDPGLGLRLIYFSYDVKMKEKGDIPEGYSVSREKKERFSLILESASTNQTSMYLCASSLPGVTGELFFGEGSRLTVL.

The gene calls are TRBV30 and TRBJ1-2, with 7 positions matching TRBD1. CDR1 GTSNPN and CDR2 SVGIG come from the germline V gene (reference sequence). The length of the CDR3 is 12 residues. Unmatched junction bases numbered 7, after V lost 4 bases and J lost 8 bases. DNA of the CDR3: TGTGCCTGGACTGGACAGGCTTTCGGCTACACCTTC. Protein product: CAWTGQAFGYTF.

The chain carries TRBV28 and TRBJ2-2; TRBD2 agrees at 7 bases. The CDR3 spans 16 residues. The germline V gene encodes CDR1 MDHEN and CDR2 SYDVKM. The V segment lost 6 bases and the J segment 5 bases; nucleotides outside the gene matches: 12. CDR3: CASSPPRDYGTGELFF. The CDR3 nucleotides are TGTGCCAGCAGCCCCCCCCGGGACTATGGGACCGGGGAGCTGTTTTTT. Complete variable domain (other parts from reference TRBV28 and TRBJ2-2): DVKVTQSSRYLVKRTGEKVFLECVQDMDHENMFWYRQDPGLGLRLIYFSYDVKMKEKGDIPEGYSVSREKKERFSLILESASTNQTSMYLCASSPPRDYGTGELFFGEGSRLTVL.

A single count supports this clone. The rearrangement uses TRBV25-1 and TRBJ2-5; 9 nucleotides align to TRBD1. The assigned J gene may be wrong: the sequence end matches TRBJ2-7 better. The length of the CDR3 is 15 residues. Germline CDR1 and CDR2: MGHDK and SYGVNS. CDR3 DNA: TGTGCCAGCAGTGTTACAGGGGGCGGATCCTACGAGCAGTACTTC. Its protein product is CASSVTGGGSYEQYF.

This chain connects TRBV2 to TRBJ2-1; 9 bases align to TRBD1. The CDR3 has 15 amino acids. With 5 bases clipped from V and 0 bases from J, the junction kept 2 bases outside the gene matches. The germline V gene has CDR1 SNHLY and CDR2 FYNNEI. This chain's CDR3 is CASSKQGASYNEQFF. The DNA for the CDR3 is TGTGCCAGCAGTAAACAGGGGGCCTCCTACAATGAGCAGTTCTTC.

J is TRBJ1-4 and V is TRBV27; 7 nucleotides agree with TRBD1. Trimming took 3 bases from V and 5 from J; bases not matched to a gene: 6. The CDR3 is 15 residues long. Germline V lookup: CDR1 MNHEY, CDR2 SMNVEV (reference sequence). CDR3 nucleotide sequence: TGTGCCAGCAGTTTGGAAGGGACAGACAATGAAAAACTGTTTTTT. Residues: CASSLEGTDNEKLFF. Full variable domain (remainder filled in from reference TRBV27 and TRBJ1-4): EAQVTQNPRYLITVTGKKLTVTCSQNMNHEYMSWYRQDPGLGLRQIYYSMNVEVTDKGDVPEGYKVSRKEKRNFPLILESPSPNQTSLYFCASSLEGTDNEKLFFGSGTQLSVL.

This chain joins TRBV27 and TRBJ2-1, with TRBD2 matching 11 bases. With 6 bases clipped from V and 5 bases from J, the junction kept 6 bases outside the gene matches. The CDR3 is made up of 15 amino acids. In germline, CDR1 is MNHEY, CDR2 SMNVEV (reference sequence). CDR3 amino acids: CASRQGLAEHNEQFF. The CDR3 DNA is TGTGCCAGCAGACAGGGACTAGCGGAACACAATGAGCAGTTCTTC.